Listed below are T cell receptor beta chains from one sample, sequenced in a study of T cells expressing NK-cell markers. TCRdb derives one entry per CDR3 protein from the 5' RACE reads, leaving out DNA. This repertoire includes some 140,000 distinct CDR3 sequences. The sequencing input was blood T cells: a sorted CD56 or NKG2C T cell subset, CD4+ or CD8+ T cells, or bulk PBMC T cells (not recorded which). All receptors derive from a woman aged 50 to 65 in good health. CDR3s include the opening cysteine and the closing phenylalanine or tryptophan.

len: 15; j_gene: TRBJ1-1; v_gene: TRBV7-6; CDR3aa: CASSLASQGNTEAFF
len: 19; j_gene: TRBJ2-6; v_gene: TRBV11-2; CDR3aa: CASSLRPGQDLSGANVLTF
len: 14; j_gene: TRBJ2-1; v_gene: TRBV27; CDR3aa: CASSSGGDFNEQFF
len: 14; j_gene: TRBJ2-2; v_gene: TRBV7-9; CDR3aa: CASRGTSESGELFF
len: 17; j_gene: TRBJ2-1; v_gene: TRBV7-8; CDR3aa: CASSSPGVALLFNEQFF
len: 12; j_gene: TRBJ2-1; v_gene: TRBV18; CDR3aa: CASSPPYNEQFF
len: 13; j_gene: TRBJ1-5; v_gene: TRBV7-6; CDR3aa: CASSLGGYQPQHF
len: 16; j_gene: TRBJ2-1; v_gene: TRBV4-1; CDR3aa: CASSQVAERSYNEQFF
len: 17; j_gene: TRBJ2-7; v_gene: TRBV28; CDR3aa: CASSLGGPGLGSYEQYF
len: 17; j_gene: TRBJ2-1; v_gene: TRBV4-1; CDR3aa: CASSQDPEAATYNEQFF
len: 12; j_gene: TRBJ1-1; v_gene: TRBV2; CDR3aa: CASSDRWTEAFF
len: 16; j_gene: TRBJ2-6; v_gene: TRBV7-9; CDR3aa: CASSLPRSRGANVLTF
len: 12; j_gene: TRBJ2-1; v_gene: TRBV29-1; CDR3aa: CSVSSSYGEQFF
len: 16; j_gene: TRBJ1-3; v_gene: TRBV5-1; CDR3aa: CASRETGKGAGNTIYF
len: 15; j_gene: TRBJ2-3; v_gene: TRBV10-2; CDR3aa: CASSDGGSGTDTQYF
len: 14; j_gene: TRBJ1-1; v_gene: TRBV20-1; CDR3aa: CSARDSDMNTEAFF
len: 12; j_gene: TRBJ1-1; v_gene: TRBV10-3; CDR3aa: CAISGQGLEAFF
len: 13; j_gene: TRBJ2-1; v_gene: TRBV29-1; CDR3aa: CSVDLGSYNEQFF
len: 15; j_gene: TRBJ2-2; v_gene: TRBV3-1; CDR3aa: CASSQQGQNTGELFF
len: 19; j_gene: TRBJ2-1; v_gene: TRBV7-2; CDR3aa: CASSFLSGLLAGRNNEQFF
len: 14; j_gene: TRBJ2-3; v_gene: TRBV6-5; CDR3aa: CASSLSGIADTQYF
len: 12; j_gene: TRBJ2-2; v_gene: TRBV15; CDR3aa: CATSRGSGELFF
len: 11; j_gene: TRBJ1-5; v_gene: TRBV20-1; CDR3aa: CSAWNDRPQHF
len: 14; j_gene: TRBJ1-2; v_gene: TRBV10-3; CDR3aa: CAISVGPTVDGYTF
len: 16; j_gene: TRBJ2-6; v_gene: TRBV2; CDR3aa: CARTGTGGSGANVLTF
len: 19; j_gene: TRBJ2-2; v_gene: TRBV3-1; CDR3aa: CASSQDPNSGLEFTGELFF
len: 16; j_gene: TRBJ2-3; v_gene: TRBV3-1; CDR3aa: CASSSRREFRTDTQYF
len: 16; j_gene: TRBJ2-7; v_gene: TRBV20-1; CDR3aa: CSATPSGRARFYEQYF
len: 15; j_gene: TRBJ2-1; v_gene: TRBV7-9; CDR3aa: CASSLVGSTYNEQFF
len: 12; j_gene: TRBJ1-2; v_gene: TRBV11-2; CDR3aa: CASTLGGYGYTF
len: 15; j_gene: TRBJ2-1; v_gene: TRBV27; CDR3aa: CASSLNSGSYNEQFF
len: 16; j_gene: TRBJ2-3; v_gene: TRBV6-1; CDR3aa: CASSEWTSGSTDTQYF
len: 12; j_gene: TRBJ2-7; v_gene: TRBV7-9; CDR3aa: CASSPASGWQYF
len: 19; j_gene: TRBJ2-2; v_gene: TRBV5-6; CDR3aa: CASSLFSHRGVANTGELFF
len: 14; j_gene: TRBJ2-4; v_gene: TRBV27; CDR3aa: CASSLAGIKNIQYF
len: 15; j_gene: TRBJ2-3; v_gene: TRBV5-1; CDR3aa: CASREGGQNTDTQYF
len: 15; j_gene: TRBJ1-4; v_gene: TRBV7-8; CDR3aa: CASSNLTAPNEKLFF
len: 11; j_gene: TRBJ1-2; v_gene: TRBV30; CDR3aa: CASLATPGYTF
len: 17; j_gene: TRBJ2-1; v_gene: TRBV7-8; CDR3aa: CASSLALATNPYNEQFF
len: 15; j_gene: TRBJ1-2; v_gene: TRBV29-1; CDR3aa: CSVGQGESFSYGYTF
len: 16; j_gene: TRBJ2-7; v_gene: TRBV7-8; CDR3aa: CASSFSQRELSYEQYF
len: 12; j_gene: TRBJ1-1; v_gene: TRBV7-9; CDR3aa: CASKRGNTEAFF
len: 16; j_gene: TRBJ1-4; v_gene: TRBV11-2; CDR3aa: CASSSLQGVANEKLFF
len: 14; j_gene: TRBJ1-3; v_gene: TRBV20-1; CDR3aa: CSASSSRSGNTIYF
len: 13; j_gene: TRBJ2-7; v_gene: TRBV5-1; CDR3aa: CASSLAAGSEQYF
len: 17; j_gene: TRBJ2-1; v_gene: TRBV19; CDR3aa: CASSIFAGQGFYNEQFF
len: 14; j_gene: TRBJ1-1; v_gene: TRBV14; CDR3aa: CASSQVPPGSEAFF
len: 19; j_gene: TRBJ1-2; v_gene: TRBV2; CDR3aa: CASSEQPDGAWGFNYGYTF
len: 16; j_gene: TRBJ1-1; v_gene: TRBV4-1; CDR3aa: CASSQVVGSQNTEAFF
len: 15; j_gene: TRBJ2-2; v_gene: TRBV10-2; CDR3aa: CASNPEEVSTGELFF